This T cell receptor beta chain stems from a study of shared clonotypes between healthy human individuals. Looked up from germline, CDR1 is SGHTA and CDR2 is FQGNSA. CDR3 size: 11 residues. The ends were cut back, 8 bases at V and 5 bases at J, with 8 bases in the middle. Sorted-subset replicate PCRs used about 0.2 ug of genomic DNA. This amount corresponded to tens of thousands of T cell genomes. Generated by immunoSEQ multiplex PCR, the TCRdb table keeps only in-frame clones and is missing some. The table includes 800,000 to 1,200,000 clones, 75% to 80% detected once. The study, taken as a whole, reports: A few donors had roughly 5% of their naive CD4 clonotypes in common.

Splitting the CD4+ cells yielded a CD45RA+ naive subset and a CD45RA-negative memory subset. On this clone itself: The antigen is undetermined.

This chain connects TRBV7-2 to TRBJ2-3; the D gene could be TRBD1 or TRBD2 (5 bases each). Source material: memory CD4+ T cells from PBMCs. Stated subset: CD45RA-negative fraction. The source of this sequence is a man aged 18 to 30 in good health. Some clones in this sample may be carry-over from other donors' samples. The CDR3 bases are TGTGCCAGCGGGGGATTAGATACGCAGTATTTT. This encodes CASGGLDTQYF.